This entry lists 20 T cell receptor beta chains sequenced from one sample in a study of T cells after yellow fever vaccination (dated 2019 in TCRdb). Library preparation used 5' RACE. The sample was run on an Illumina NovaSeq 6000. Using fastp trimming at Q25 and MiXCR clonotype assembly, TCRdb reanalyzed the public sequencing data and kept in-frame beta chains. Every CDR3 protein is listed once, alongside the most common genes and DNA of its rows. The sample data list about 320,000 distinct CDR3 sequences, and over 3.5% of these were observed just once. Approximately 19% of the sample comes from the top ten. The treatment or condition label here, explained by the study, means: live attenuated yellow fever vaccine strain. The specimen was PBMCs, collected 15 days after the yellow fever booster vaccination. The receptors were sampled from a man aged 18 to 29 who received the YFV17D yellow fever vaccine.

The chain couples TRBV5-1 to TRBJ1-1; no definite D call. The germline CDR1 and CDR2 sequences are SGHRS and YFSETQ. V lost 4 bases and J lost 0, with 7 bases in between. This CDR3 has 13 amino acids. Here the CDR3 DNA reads TGCGCCAGCAGCGACCTCTTGAACACTGAAGCTTTCTTT. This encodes CASSDLLNTEAFF. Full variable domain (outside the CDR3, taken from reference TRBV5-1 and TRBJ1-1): KAGVTQTPRYLIKTRGQQVTLSCSPISGHRSVSWYQQTPGQGLQFLFEYFSETQRNKGNFPGRFSGRQFSNSRSEMNVSTLELGDSALYLCASSDLLNTEAFFGQGTRLTVV.

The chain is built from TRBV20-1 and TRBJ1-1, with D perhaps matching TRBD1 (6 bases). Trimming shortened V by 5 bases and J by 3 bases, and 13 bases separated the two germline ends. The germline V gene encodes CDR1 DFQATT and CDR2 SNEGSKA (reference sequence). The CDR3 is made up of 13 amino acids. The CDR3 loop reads CSAREGVDTEAFF. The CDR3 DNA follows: TGCAGTGCTCGTGAGGGGGTCGACACTGAAGCTTTCTTT.

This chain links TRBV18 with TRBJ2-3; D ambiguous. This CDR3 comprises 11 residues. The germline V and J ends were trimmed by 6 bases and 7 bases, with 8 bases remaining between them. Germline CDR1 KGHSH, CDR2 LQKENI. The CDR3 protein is CASSGTHTQYF. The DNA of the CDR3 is TGTGCCAGCTCTGGTACCCATACGCAGTATTTT.

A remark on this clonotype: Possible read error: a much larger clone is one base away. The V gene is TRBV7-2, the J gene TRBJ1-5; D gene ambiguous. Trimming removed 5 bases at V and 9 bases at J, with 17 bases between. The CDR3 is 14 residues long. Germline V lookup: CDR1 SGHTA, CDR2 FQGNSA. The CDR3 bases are TGTGCCAGCAGCCCAGAGGGTAGTGGGCGGCCCCAGCATTTT. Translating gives CASSPEGSGRPQHF.

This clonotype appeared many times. The CDR3 bases are TGCGCCAGCAGCCAAGAACCGGGAGATACCGGGGAGCTGTTTTTT. It is translated as CASSQEPGDTGELFF. V is TRBV4-3 and J is TRBJ2-2, with D possibly matching TRBD2 (6 bases). Germline CDR1 and CDR2: LGHNA and YSLEER. The CDR3 has 15 amino acids. V was trimmed by 0 bases and J by 5 bases, leaving 10 bases between them.

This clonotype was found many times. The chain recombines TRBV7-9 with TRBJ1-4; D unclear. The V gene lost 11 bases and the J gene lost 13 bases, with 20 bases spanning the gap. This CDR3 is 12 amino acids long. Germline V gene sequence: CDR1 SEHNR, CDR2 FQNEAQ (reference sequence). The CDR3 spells CAYDLSQSTLFF. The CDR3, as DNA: TGTGCCTACGACTTATCGCAGTCTACACTGTTTTTT. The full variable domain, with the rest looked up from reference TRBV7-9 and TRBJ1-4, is DTGVSQNPRHKITKRGQNVTFRCDPISEHNRLYWYRQTLGQGPEFLTYFQNEAQLEKSRLLSDRFSAERPKGSFSTLEIQRTEQGDSAMYLCAYDLSQSTLFFGSGTQLSVL.

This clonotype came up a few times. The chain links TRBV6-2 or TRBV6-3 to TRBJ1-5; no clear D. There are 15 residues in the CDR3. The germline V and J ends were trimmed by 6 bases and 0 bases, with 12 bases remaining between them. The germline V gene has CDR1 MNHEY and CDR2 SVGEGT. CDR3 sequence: CASSHGRLSNQPQHF. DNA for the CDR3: TGTGCCAGCAGCCACGGACGGCTTAGCAATCAGCCCCAGCATTTT.

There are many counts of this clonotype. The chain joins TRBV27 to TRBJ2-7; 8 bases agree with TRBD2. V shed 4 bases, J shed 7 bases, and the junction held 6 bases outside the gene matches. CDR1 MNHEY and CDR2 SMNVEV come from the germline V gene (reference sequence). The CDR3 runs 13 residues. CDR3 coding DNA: TGTGCCAGCAGTTCCCTAGCGGGCGAAGAGCAGTACTTC. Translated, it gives CASSSLAGEEQYF.

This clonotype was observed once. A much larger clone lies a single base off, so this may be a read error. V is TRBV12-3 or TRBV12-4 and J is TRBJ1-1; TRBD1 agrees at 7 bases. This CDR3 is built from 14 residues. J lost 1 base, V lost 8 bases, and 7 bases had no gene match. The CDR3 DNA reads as TGTGCCAGCTGTGACCGGGACAGGAACACTGAAGCTTTCTTT. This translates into CASCDRDRNTEAFF.

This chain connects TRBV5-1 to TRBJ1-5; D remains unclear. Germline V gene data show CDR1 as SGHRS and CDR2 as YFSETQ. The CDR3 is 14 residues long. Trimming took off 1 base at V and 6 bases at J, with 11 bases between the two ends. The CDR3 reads CASSLTIQSQPQHF. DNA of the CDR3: TGCGCCAGCAGCTTGACGATCCAAAGTCAGCCCCAGCATTTT.

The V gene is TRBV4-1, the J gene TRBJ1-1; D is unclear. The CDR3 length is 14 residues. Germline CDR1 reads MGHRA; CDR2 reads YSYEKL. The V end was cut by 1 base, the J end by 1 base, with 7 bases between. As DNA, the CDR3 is TGCGCCAGCAGCCAAGCTTTCCAGAACACTGAAGCTTTCTTT. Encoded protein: CASSQAFQNTEAFF.

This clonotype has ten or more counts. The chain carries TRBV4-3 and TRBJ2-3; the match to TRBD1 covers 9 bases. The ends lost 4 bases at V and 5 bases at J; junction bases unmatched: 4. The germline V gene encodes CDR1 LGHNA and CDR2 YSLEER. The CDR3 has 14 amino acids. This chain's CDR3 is CASSLQTGGDTQYF. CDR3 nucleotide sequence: TGCGCCAGCAGCCTTCAGACAGGGGGAGATACGCAGTATTTT.

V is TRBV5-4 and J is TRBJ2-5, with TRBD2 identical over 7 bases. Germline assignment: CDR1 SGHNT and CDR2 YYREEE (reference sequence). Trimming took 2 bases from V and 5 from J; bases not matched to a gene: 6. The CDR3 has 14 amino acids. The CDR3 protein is CASSFSGGTETQYF. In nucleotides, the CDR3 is TGTGCCAGCAGCTTCTCCGGGGGGACGGAGACCCAGTACTTC.

The CDR3 region is CASSKWTSGGADTQYF. The CDR3 nucleotides read TGTGCCAGCAGCAAATGGACTAGCGGGGGTGCAGATACGCAGTATTTT. This rearrangement joins TRBV6-2 or TRBV6-3 to TRBJ2-3, with 13 nucleotides matching TRBD2. CDR3 length: 16 residues. V was pared by 6 bases and J by 4 bases, with 7 bases of the junction left unmatched. Germline CDR1 and CDR2: MNHEY and SVGEGT.

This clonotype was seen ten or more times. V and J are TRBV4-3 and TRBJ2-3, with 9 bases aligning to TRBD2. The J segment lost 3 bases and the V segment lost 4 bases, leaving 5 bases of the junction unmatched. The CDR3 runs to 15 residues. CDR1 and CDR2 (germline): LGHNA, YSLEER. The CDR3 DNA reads TGCGCCAGCAGCCGAATAGCGGGAGAGACAGATACGCAGTATTTT. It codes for CASSRIAGETDTQYF.

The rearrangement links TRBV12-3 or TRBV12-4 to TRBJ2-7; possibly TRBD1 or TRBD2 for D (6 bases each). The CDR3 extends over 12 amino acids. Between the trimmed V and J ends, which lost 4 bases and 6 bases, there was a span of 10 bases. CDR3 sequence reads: CASSWGAGEQYF. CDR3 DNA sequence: TGTGCCAGCAGTTGGGGGGCTGGCGAGCAGTACTTC.

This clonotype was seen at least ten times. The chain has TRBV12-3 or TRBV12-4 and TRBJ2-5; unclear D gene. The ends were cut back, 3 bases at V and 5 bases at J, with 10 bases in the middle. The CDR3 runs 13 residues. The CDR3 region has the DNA TGTGCCAGCAGTTTTGGACGGGTGGAGACCCAGTACTTC. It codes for CASSFGRVETQYF.

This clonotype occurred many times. The chain's CDR3 is CASSSPTGETQYF. For the CDR3, the DNA is TGCGCCAGCAGCTCCCCCACGGGAGAGACCCAGTACTTC. The chain joins TRBV5-1 to TRBJ2-5; no clear D. CDR3 length: 13 amino acids. Germline CDR1 reads SGHRS; CDR2 reads YFSETQ. The V and J ends lost 3 bases and 4 bases respectively, with 10 bases between them.

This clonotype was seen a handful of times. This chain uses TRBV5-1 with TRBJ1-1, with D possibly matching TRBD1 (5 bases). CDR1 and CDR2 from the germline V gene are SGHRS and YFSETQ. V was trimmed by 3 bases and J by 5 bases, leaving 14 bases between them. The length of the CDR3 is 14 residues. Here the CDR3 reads CASSSSSGSTEAFF. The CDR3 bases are TGCGCCAGCAGCTCGTCTTCAGGGTCGACTGAAGCTTTCTTT.

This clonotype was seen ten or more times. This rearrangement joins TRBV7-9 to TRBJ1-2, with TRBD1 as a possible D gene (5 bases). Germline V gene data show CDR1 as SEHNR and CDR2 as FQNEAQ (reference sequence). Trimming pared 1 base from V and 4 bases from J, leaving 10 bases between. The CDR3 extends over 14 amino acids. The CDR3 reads CASSLVGDSYGYTF. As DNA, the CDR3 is TGTGCCAGCAGCTTAGTGGGGGATAGCTATGGCTACACCTTC. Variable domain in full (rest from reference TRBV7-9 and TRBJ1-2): DTGVSQNPRHKITKRGQNVTFRCDPISEHNRLYWYRQTLGQGPEFLTYFQNEAQLEKSRLLSDRFSAERPKGSFSTLEIQRTEQGDSAMYLCASSLVGDSYGYTFGSGTRLTVV.